The rows below give T cell receptor beta chains drawn from one sample of a study of T-cell memory formation after mild COVID-19. TCRdb analysed the 5' RACE reads with MiXCR anew, one entry per CDR3 protein. The repertoire holds fewer than 140,000 distinct CDR3 sequences, with 15% to 20% as singletons. The sample comprised PBMCs or a T cell subset sorted from them (not recorded which). The receptors stem from an adult woman who had mild COVID-19 (a few samples of this study predate the infection). Cell type and time point are not known. Each CDR3 is given with its conserved first and last residue. D genes are given only for firm matches. Expanded clones get a size class; other rows say once, few or many, or leave the size out.

j_call: TRBJ1-2
d_call: TRBD1
clone_size: few
v_call: TRBV12-3/TRBV12-4
cdr3_aa: CASSPQGAHGYTF
cdr3_nt: TGTGCCAGCAGTCCTCAGGGGGCACATGGCTACACCTTC

j_call: TRBJ1-2
d_call: -
clone_size: -
v_call: TRBV3-1
cdr3_aa: CASSQESDLGRGSYGYTF
cdr3_nt: TGTGCCAGCAGCCAAGAATCAGACCTGGGACGTGGTAGCTATGGCTACACCTTC

j_call: TRBJ1-1
d_call: -
clone_size: -
v_call: TRBV27
cdr3_aa: CASSLNRARTEAFF
cdr3_nt: TGTGCCAGCAGTCTCAACAGGGCGAGGACTGAAGCTTTCTTT

j_call: TRBJ1-6
d_call: -
clone_size: -
v_call: TRBV4-2
cdr3_aa: CASSPTKGIGAPLHF
cdr3_nt: TGTGCCAGCAGCCCGACCAAAGGGATTGGGGCACCCCTCCACTTT

j_call: TRBJ2-1
d_call: TRBD2
clone_size: few
v_call: TRBV5-1
cdr3_aa: CASSLTSGSQNEQFF
cdr3_nt: TGCGCCAGCAGCCTCACTAGCGGGAGCCAGAATGAGCAGTTCTTC

j_call: TRBJ2-6
d_call: -
clone_size: -
v_call: TRBV7-2
cdr3_aa: CASGAMDTGPDGSGANVLTF
cdr3_nt: TGTGCCAGCGGCGCAATGGACACAGGGCCCGACGGATCTGGGGCCAACGTCCTGACTTTC

j_call: TRBJ2-1
d_call: TRBD2
clone_size: -
v_call: TRBV14
cdr3_aa: CASSQDIGTTYNEQFF
cdr3_nt: TGTGCCAGCAGCCAAGATATAGGGACTACGTACAATGAGCAGTTCTTC

j_call: TRBJ2-1
d_call: -
clone_size: -
v_call: TRBV5-1
cdr3_aa: CASSFGRDEQFF
cdr3_nt: TGCGCCAGCAGCTTCGGCAGGGATGAGCAGTTCTTC

j_call: TRBJ1-4
d_call: -
clone_size: -
v_call: TRBV27
cdr3_aa: CASSIRGASEKLFF
cdr3_nt: TGTGCCAGCAGTATCCGGGGGGCTTCTGAAAAACTGTTTTTT

j_call: TRBJ2-1
d_call: -
clone_size: -
v_call: TRBV7-9
cdr3_aa: CASRRGREQFF
cdr3_nt: TGTGCCAGCAGGCGGGGGCGAGAGCAGTTCTTC

j_call: TRBJ2-1
d_call: -
clone_size: -
v_call: TRBV27
cdr3_aa: CASSLFRASYNEQFF
cdr3_nt: TGTGCCAGCAGTTTGTTCAGGGCCTCCTACAATGAGCAGTTCTTC

j_call: TRBJ2-7
d_call: -
clone_size: few
v_call: TRBV3-1
cdr3_aa: CASSQGFWPSSSYEQYF
cdr3_nt: TGTGCCAGCAGCCAGGGCTTCTGGCCCTCTAGCTCCTACGAGCAGTACTTC

j_call: TRBJ2-1
d_call: -
clone_size: few
v_call: TRBV4-2
cdr3_aa: CASSQPDLYNEQFF
cdr3_nt: TGTGCCAGCAGCCAACCTGACCTTTACAATGAGCAGTTCTTC

j_call: TRBJ1-1
d_call: -
clone_size: -
v_call: TRBV12-3/TRBV12-4
cdr3_aa: CASSFLGARTEAFF
cdr3_nt: TGTGCCAGCAGTTTTCTGGGGGCGAGGACTGAAGCTTTCTTT

j_call: TRBJ2-3
d_call: TRBD1
clone_size: few
v_call: TRBV5-1
cdr3_aa: CASSSGQFSTDTQYF
cdr3_nt: TGCGCCAGCAGCTCGGGACAGTTTAGCACAGATACGCAGTATTTT

j_call: TRBJ1-4
d_call: -
clone_size: -
v_call: TRBV5-1
cdr3_aa: CASSSGHLGSYNEKLFF
cdr3_nt: TGCGCCAGCAGCTCTGGACACCTAGGGAGCTATAATGAAAAACTGTTTTTT